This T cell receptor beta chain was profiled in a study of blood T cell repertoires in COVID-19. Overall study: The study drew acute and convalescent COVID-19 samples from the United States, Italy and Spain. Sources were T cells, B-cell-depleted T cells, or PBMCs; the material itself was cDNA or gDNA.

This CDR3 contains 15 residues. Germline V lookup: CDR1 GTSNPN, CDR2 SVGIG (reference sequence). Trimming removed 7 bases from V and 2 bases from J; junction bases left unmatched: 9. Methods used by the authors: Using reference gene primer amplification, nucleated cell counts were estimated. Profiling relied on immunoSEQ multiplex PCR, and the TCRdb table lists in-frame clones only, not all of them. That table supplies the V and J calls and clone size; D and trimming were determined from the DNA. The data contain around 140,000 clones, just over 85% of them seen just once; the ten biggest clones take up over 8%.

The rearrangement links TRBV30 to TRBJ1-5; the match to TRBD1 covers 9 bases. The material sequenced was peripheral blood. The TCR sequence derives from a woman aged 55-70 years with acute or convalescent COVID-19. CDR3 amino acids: CAYSDRGDGNQPQHF. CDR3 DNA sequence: TGTGCCTACTCGGACAGGGGCGACGGCAATCAGCCCCAGCATTTT.